The subject of this entry is one T cell receptor beta chain. It lacks a known antigen. The junction departs from the called germline gene at one end, perhaps through a read error. RNA was extracted with the RNeasy kit and 0.5 to 1 ug was reverse transcribed using random hexamers. The immunoSEQ multiplex PCR assay, covering 54 Vbeta and 13 Jbeta segments, was used to amplify TCR beta CDR3 regions. To correct PCR amplification bias, a synthetic template baseline was used for both primer optimization and computational correction. The original pipeline was this. Only productive sequences were kept, with reads annotated to V, D and J genes according to IMGT and analyzed in immunoSEQ Analyzer. Clonality was calculated as one minus the Shannon entropy normalized by log2 of the number of productive unique sequences. For each patient and control, public and private clones were evaluated within the 100 most prevalent clones. Susac-specific clones were defined as absent from healthy and MS cohorts, over a thousand published viral clones and other ImmuneACCESS disease sequences. In-frame beta chains were kept once TCRdb had trimmed the public reads at Q25 with fastp and called clones with MiXCR. Rows with a matching CDR3 protein are joined into one entry that keeps the most common DNA and genes. The V and J calls and clone size are TCRdb's, not the authors'. A total of under 200,000 distinct CDR3 sequences appear in this sample, about 95% of them only once. About 0.15% of the sample comes from the top ten.

Spanning cysteine to phenylalanine, the CDR3 consists of 15 amino acids. Kept here is only the CDR3 DNA, which spans 45 bases and is read in frame from base 1. The germline V gene gives CDR1 as MNHNS and CDR2 as SASEGT. This sample was taken from a study of CD8 T cells in Susac syndrome (dated by TCRdb to between 2018 and 2021). Study-wide context: Repertoire sequencing was used to test whether CD8+ T cell activation and differentiation in Susac syndrome was antigen driven. Clonality of the CD8+ T cell repertoire was compared between 11 to 12 healthy donors, approximately 14 Susac syndrome patients and fewer than 16 multiple sclerosis patients. Study-wide findings and limitations: The number of individuals in the TCR sequencing and HLA analysis was recognized as being relatively small.

Peripheral blood CD8+ and CD4+ T cells from healthy donors, Susac syndrome patients and multiple sclerosis patients were profiled by high-throughput TCR beta sequencing. The multiple sclerosis controls were treatment-naive patients who had stable or active relapsing-remitting disease and met the revised McDonald criteria. Bulk CD8+ and CD4+ T cells were purified magnetically by negative isolation, whereas CD8+ TEMRA cells were enriched by FACS. Blood was drawn into EDTA tubes, processed within 24 hours, and PBMCs were isolated by density gradient centrifugation. PBMCs intended for TCR sequencing were cryopreserved in liquid nitrogen and thawed later in a water bath at 37 degrees C. The sorted or isolated CD4+, CD8+ and CD8+ TEMRA cells reached a purity of at least 90%.

Input material: CD8+ T cells from PBMCs. In this chain, TRBV6-1 is recombined with TRBJ2-5; no D gene can be assigned with confidence. This clonotype was obtained from a human donor with multiple sclerosis. The encoded CDR3 is CASREDDNGAETQYF. The sequence in DNA is TGTGCCAGCAGGGAAGATGACAATGGCGCCGAGACCCAGTACTTC.